The 8 T cell receptor beta chains reported below all come from one sample, sequenced in a study of identical twins. MiXCR, run by TCRdb on the 5' RACE reads, gives a single entry per CDR3 protein. This sample carries about 660,000 distinct CDR3 sequences, over 8.5% of them seen once, and the ten largest clones take 0.8% to 1%. The same sample was also used in a study of yellow fever vaccine responses in identical twins.

The sequenced sample was PBMCs. The receptors were sampled from a woman aged 18-29 years in good health.

This clonotype was counted many times. V and J are TRBV7-2 and TRBJ2-7; unclear D gene. This CDR3 is built from 13 residues. Germline-derived CDR1 and CDR2 are SGHTA and FQGNSA. Trimming took off 2 bases at V and 6 bases at J, with 11 bases between the two ends. CDR3 DNA sequence: TGTGCCAGCAGCTTACTCCGTCTGAGCGAGCAGTACTTC. This encodes CASSLLRLSEQYF.

V and J are TRBV3-1 and TRBJ2-1; no firm D call. Deletions cut 0 bases from V and 4 bases from J, with 16 bases between. From germline, CDR1 is LGHDT and CDR2 YNNKEL (reference sequence). The CDR3 loop spans 17 amino acids. In DNA, the CDR3 is TGTGCCAGCAGCCAAGATCGGGCCAGTGGTTGGTACAATGAGCAGTTCTTC. This sequence encodes CASSQDRASGWYNEQFF.

This clonotype came up many times. The chain combines TRBV4-2 with TRBJ2-5, with unresolved D. Trimming stripped 2 bases from V and 5 bases from J, with 9 bases between. The CDR3 length is 13 residues. Per germline, CDR1 LGHNA and CDR2 YNFKEQ. This chain's CDR3 is CASSQKDGETQYF. The CDR3 DNA is TGTGCCAGCAGCCAAAAGGATGGGGAGACCCAGTACTTC.

Ten or more counts support this clonotype. The chain is built from TRBV20-1 and TRBJ2-2, with TRBD1 as a possible D gene (6 bases). The ends were cut back, 2 bases at V and 4 bases at J, with 14 bases in the middle. This CDR3 contains 15 residues. CDR1 and CDR2 (germline): DFQATT, SNEGSKA (reference sequence). The CDR3 is CSARKPGQPTGELFF. The DNA of the CDR3 is TGCAGTGCTAGAAAACCGGGACAACCCACCGGGGAGCTGTTTTTT.

This chain links TRBV12-5 with TRBJ2-7, with a possible D match to TRBD1 (6 bases). V was trimmed by 5 bases and J by 5 bases, leaving 10 bases between them. Looked up from germline, CDR1 is LGHNT and CDR2 is FRNRAP. This CDR3 is built from 12 residues. DNA of the CDR3: TGTGCTAGTGGTCCAGGGGATCACGAGCAGTACTTC. The encoded protein is CASGPGDHEQYF.

The chain recombines TRBV11-2 with TRBJ2-3; 7 bases match TRBD1. Germline V lookup: CDR1 SGHAT, CDR2 FQNNGV. V dropped 4 bases and J dropped 4; count of bases not matched to a gene: 5. CDR3 length: 14 amino acids. CDR3 sequence (DNA): TGTGCCAGCAGCTCGACAGGGCACGCAGATACGCAGTATTTT. This sequence encodes CASSSTGHADTQYF.

This clonotype occurred many times. The J gene is TRBJ2-2, the V gene TRBV29-1, with unresolved D. V lost 7 bases and J lost 1, with 4 bases in between. Germline CDR1 reads SQVTM; CDR2 reads ANQGSEA. CDR3 length: 11 residues. As DNA, the CDR3 is TGCAGCGGGATGAACACCGGGGAGCTGTTTTTT. Translated: CSGMNTGELFF.

This clonotype has just one count. With a much larger clone just one base away, this may be a read error. The CDR3 protein is CSALLVGGNEQYF. The CDR3 nucleotides are TGCAGTGCCCTACTAGTGGGAGGTAACGAGCAGTACTTC. The chain uses TRBV20-1 and TRBJ2-7, with a possible D match to TRBD2 (6 bases). CDR1 and CDR2 from the germline V gene are DFQATT and SNEGSKA (reference sequence). The CDR3 contains 13 residues. Trimming stripped 6 bases from V and 5 bases from J, with 17 bases between.